The next 20 T cell receptor beta chains were all read from a single sample in a study of T cell clonotyping in hematopoietic cell transplantation. TCRdb's table, derived via immunoSEQ multiplex PCR, lists solely in-frame clones and lacks some. The sample consists of about 36,000 clones, 75% to 90% of them appearing once. Sequencing was carried out using peripheral blood mononuclear cells. The receptor set was obtained from a woman aged 40 to 50 in good health. Some clones in this sample may be carry-over from other donors' samples.

The chain employs TRBV2 and TRBJ2-7, with D maybe TRBD1 (6 bases). This CDR3 is built from 17 residues. V lost 4 bases and J 1 base, leaving 20 bases between the germline ends. Germline CDR1 and CDR2: SNHLY and FYNNEI. The CDR3 nucleotides are TGTGCCAGCAGTGCCAGAGCCCGTATGAGGGGGTCCTACGAGCAGTACTTC. As protein: CASSARARMRGSYEQYF.

The chain employs TRBV10-1 and TRBJ2-5, with a possible D match to TRBD1 (6 bases). This CDR3 is 15 amino acids long. Trimming left V 4 bases short and J 1 base short, with 13 bases between. Germline V lookup: CDR1 WNHNN, CDR2 SYGVQD (reference sequence). CDR3 sequence reads: CASSGTDSGQETQYF. CDR3 bases: TGCGCCAGCAGTGGGACAGACTCAGGCCAAGAGACCCAGTACTTC.

The genes are TRBV7-3 and TRBJ2-1; 7 positions agree with TRBD1. The trim removed 3 bases at V and 6 bases at J, leaving 8 bases unmatched. Germline loops: CDR1 SGHTA, CDR2 FQGTGA. This CDR3 spans 15 amino acids. The CDR3, as DNA: TGTGCCAGCAGCTTCGACAGGGCGACGGGCAATGAGCAGTTCTTC. Its protein is CASSFDRATGNEQFF.

The chain has TRBV30 and TRBJ2-3, with a tentative D call TRBD2 (5 bases). The V end lost 0 bases, the J end lost 5 bases, and 6 bases lay between the germline ends. Germline-derived CDR1 and CDR2 are GTSNPN and SVGIG (reference sequence). The length of the CDR3 is 12 residues. The CDR3 reads CAWSVRGDTQYF. CDR3 nucleotides: TGTGCCTGGAGTGTTCGGGGAGATACGCAGTATTTT.

This chain joins TRBV5-5 and TRBJ1-1; D unclear. This CDR3 is built from 12 residues. V gave up 4 bases and J gave up 11 bases, with 15 bases separating them. Germline CDR1 and CDR2: SGHKS and YYEKEE (reference sequence). Here the CDR3 reads CASSQPGFGAFF. The CDR3 DNA reads TGTGCCAGCAGCCAACCCGGATTCGGGGCTTTCTTT. The entire variable domain, with the rest obtained from reference TRBV5-5 and TRBJ1-1, is as follows: DAGVTQSPTHLIKTRGQQVTLRCSPISGHKSVSWYQQVLGQGPQFIFQYYEKEERGRGNFPDRFSARQFPNYSSELNVNALLLGDSALYLCASSQPGFGAFFGQGTRLTVV.

The gene calls are TRBV28 and TRBJ1-5; TRBD1 matches at 7 bases. Germline V CDR1 and CDR2: MDHEN, SYDVKM. Germline trimming cut 4 bases from V and 1 base from J; bases unmatched to any gene: 4. This CDR3 comprises 15 residues. CDR3 residues: CASSSETGSNQPQHF. The CDR3 DNA follows: TGTGCCAGCAGTTCGGAGACAGGGAGCAATCAGCCCCAGCATTTT.

The V and J genes are TRBV5-1 and TRBJ1-1; 8 bases match TRBD1. Germline V gene sequence: CDR1 SGHRS, CDR2 YFSETQ. V lost 8 bases and J lost 4; bases outside the gene matches: 10. The CDR3 loop spans 14 amino acids. CDR3 DNA sequence: TGCGCCAGTTCCGGGGGACAGGCTTTCACTGAAGCTTTCTTT. This translates into CASSGGQAFTEAFF.

This clone was detected once. The V call is TRBV4-3, the J call TRBJ1-4; a weak D match, TRBD1 (5 bases). The length of the CDR3 is 19 residues. The ends were cut back, 0 bases at V and 4 bases at J, with 21 bases in the middle. Germline CDR1 LGHNA, CDR2 YSLEER. DNA for the CDR3: TGCGCCAGCAGCCAAGATCTTTTGGGGCCCTCAGCCTATAATGAAAAACTGTTTTTT. Its translation is CASSQDLLGPSAYNEKLFF.

The chain combines TRBV5-1 with TRBJ2-2; 8 bases agree with TRBD2. The CDR3 length is 15 residues. J gave up 5 bases and V 0 bases, and 3 bases lay outside the gene matches. Germline lookup yields CDR1 SGHRS and CDR2 YFSETQ. CDR3 sequence (DNA): TGCGCCAGCAGCTTGGGGGCGGGAGGAACCGGGGAGCTGTTTTTT. Protein product: CASSLGAGGTGELFF.

The chain recombines TRBV5-1 with TRBJ2-1, with TRBD2 matching 10 bases. Trimming cost V 4 bases and J 8 bases; bases outside gene matches: 3. The CDR3 totals 13 residues. Looked up from germline, CDR1 is SGHRS and CDR2 is YFSETQ. The CDR3 loop is CASSLAGVDEQFF. CDR3 in DNA: TGCGCCAGCAGCCTAGCGGGAGTAGATGAGCAGTTCTTC.

The chain joins TRBV5-1 to TRBJ2-3; 10 nucleotides agree with TRBD2. V lost 3 bases and J lost 5; bases outside the gene matches: 3. Germline CDR1 reads SGHRS; CDR2 reads YFSETQ. This CDR3 spans 14 amino acids. DNA for the CDR3: TGCGCCAGCAGCTCTGTAGCGGGAGGAGATACGCAGTATTTT. As protein: CASSSVAGGDTQYF.

The chain recombines TRBV11-3 with TRBJ2-7; D not certain. The CDR3 sequence is 14 residues long. Trimming cost V 0 bases and J 3 bases, with 9 bases left between them. Per germline, CDR1 SGHNT and CDR2 YENEEA. CDR3 bases: TGTGCCAGCAGCTTAGACAACGGTGGCTACGAGCAGTACTTC. This gives the protein CASSLDNGGYEQYF. The variable domain in full, completed from reference TRBV11-3 and TRBJ2-7, reads EAGVVQSPRYKIIEKKQPVAFWCNPISGHNTLYWYLQNLGQGPELLIRYENEEAVDDSQLPKDRFSAERLKGVDSTLKIQPAELGDSAVYLCASSLDNGGYEQYFGPGTRLTVT.

The chain recombines TRBV19 with TRBJ2-7, with 9 bases lining up with TRBD2. Unmatched junction bases numbered 11, after V lost 3 bases and J lost 5 bases. This CDR3 region has 16 residues. In germline, CDR1 is LNHDA, CDR2 SQIVND (reference sequence). CDR3 DNA: TGTGCCAGTAGTATGCTGGGCGGGAGGGGCATGGACGAGCAGTACTTC. Protein sequence: CASSMLGGRGMDEQYF.

V gene TRBV30 combines with J gene TRBJ1-2; the D is unclear. V dropped 0 bases and J dropped 3 bases, with 5 bases sitting between them. From germline, CDR1 is GTSNPN and CDR2 SVGIG (reference sequence). The CDR3 runs 12 residues. The CDR3 protein is CAWSVGDYGYTF. As DNA, the CDR3 is TGTGCCTGGAGTGTCGGCGACTATGGCTACACCTTC.

V usage is TRBV6-5 and J usage is TRBJ1-5; D gene ambiguous. This CDR3 is 12 amino acids long. V was shortened by 7 bases and J by 8 bases, with 12 bases between the two germline ends. Germline loops: CDR1 MNHEY, CDR2 SVGAGI. The CDR3 spells CASNRRGEPQHF. The CDR3 coding sequence is TGTGCCAGCAATCGTCGTGGCGAGCCCCAGCATTTT.

The chain carries TRBV5-1 and TRBJ2-7; no clear D. CDR1 and CDR2 from the germline V gene are SGHRS and YFSETQ. Trimming removed 5 bases at V and 2 bases at J, with 14 bases between. This CDR3 spans 14 amino acids. The CDR3 reads CASSSNFGTYEQYF. The CDR3 DNA reads as TGCGCCAGCAGTTCGAACTTCGGTACCTACGAGCAGTACTTC.

Turning to this clone: One end of the junction varies from germline; a read error may be responsible. The chain uses TRBV4-3 and TRBJ1-4; no clear D. Germline values: CDR1 LGHNA, CDR2 YSLEER. This CDR3 spans 17 amino acids. CDR3 amino acids: CDSSQERGPGLDQKLFF. DNA for the CDR3: TGCGACAGCAGCCAAGAACGAGGCCCCGGGTTAGACCAAAAACTGTTTTTT.

The chain couples TRBV25-1 to TRBJ1-1; TRBD1 agrees at 7 bases. V shed 1 base and J 1 base; nucleotides not matched to a gene: 3. Germline CDR1 reads MGHDK; CDR2 reads SYGVNS. This CDR3 has 15 residues. This CDR3 reads CASSELGTANTEAFF. CDR3 nucleotides: TGTGCCAGCAGTGAATTAGGGACAGCGAACACTGAAGCTTTCTTT.

The V gene is TRBV11-2, the J gene TRBJ2-7; D is possibly TRBD2 (6 bases). The CDR3 is made up of 17 amino acids. Trimming removed 5 bases from V and 1 base from J, with 21 bases in between. The germline V gene encodes CDR1 SGHAT and CDR2 FQNNGV. The CDR3 is CASSPRVYGTGSYEQYF. CDR3 nucleotide sequence: TGTGCCAGCAGCCCTCGGGTATATGGGACTGGGTCCTACGAGCAGTACTTC.

This clone showed up just a few times. The chain joins TRBV28 to TRBJ2-2; D possibly corresponds to TRBD1 (5 bases). This CDR3 spans 17 amino acids. The V gene's germline CDR1 is MDHEN and CDR2 SYDVKM. Trimming removed 2 bases from V and 2 bases from J, with 15 bases in between. CDR3: CASSLPGYSRNTGELFF. CDR3 nucleotide sequence: TGTGCCAGCAGTTTACCAGGGTATTCGAGAAACACCGGGGAGCTGTTTTTT.